This TCR beta chain comes out of a study of T-cell memory formation after mild COVID-19. General observations from the study: Shrinking CD4+ clones resided mostly in CM and EM, and CD8+ ones in EMRA. Later expanders leaned CD4+, whereas clones that contracted between day 15 and 85 were balanced CD4/CD8. Certain responding clones were present in pre-infection memory, suggesting participation of cross-reactive memory.

On this clonotype itself: Its antigen is undetermined.

TCRdb analysed the 5' RACE reads with MiXCR anew, one entry per CDR3 protein. The data hold roughly 50,000 distinct CDR3 sequences, with 12% observed a single time. Trimming left V 3 bases short and J 5 bases short, with 16 bases between. This CDR3 contains 15 residues. CDR1 is LNHDA and CDR2 is SQIVND in the germline V gene (reference sequence). The receptor's source is a man between 18 and 29 years old who had mild COVID-19 (a few samples of this study predate the infection). Cell type and time point are not known. V gene TRBV19 combines with J gene TRBJ2-5; D tentatively fits TRBD1 or TRBD2 (5 bases each). The sample comprised PBMCs or a T cell subset sorted from them (not recorded which). The CDR3 DNA reads TGTGCCAGTAGTATTAGAGGGACCGCGGAGGAGACCCAGTACTTC. Residues: CASSIRGTAEETQYF.